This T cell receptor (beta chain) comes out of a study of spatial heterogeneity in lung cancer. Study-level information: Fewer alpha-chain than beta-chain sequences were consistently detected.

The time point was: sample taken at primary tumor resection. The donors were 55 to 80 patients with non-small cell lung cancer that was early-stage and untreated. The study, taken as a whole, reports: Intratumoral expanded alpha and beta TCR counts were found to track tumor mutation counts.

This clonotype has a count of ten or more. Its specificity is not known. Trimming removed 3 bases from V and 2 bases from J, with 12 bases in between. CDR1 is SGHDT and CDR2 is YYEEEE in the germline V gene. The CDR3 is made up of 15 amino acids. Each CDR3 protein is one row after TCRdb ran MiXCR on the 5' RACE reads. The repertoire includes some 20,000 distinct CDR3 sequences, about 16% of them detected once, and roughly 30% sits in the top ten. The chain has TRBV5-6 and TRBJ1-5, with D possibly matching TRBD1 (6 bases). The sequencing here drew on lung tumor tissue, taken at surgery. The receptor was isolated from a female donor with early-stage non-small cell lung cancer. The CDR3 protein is CASSYGGLGNQPQHF. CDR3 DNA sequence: TGTGCCAGCAGCTACGGGGGGCTGGGCAATCAGCCCCAGCATTTT.